This T cell receptor (beta chain) is from a study of T cell responses to AZD1222 COVID-19 vaccine. The overall study: Researchers grouped second doses given at about 4 or about 12 weeks into one pool.

To note about this clone: The antigen is undetermined.

The V gene lost 6 bases and the J gene lost 6 bases, with 19 bases spanning the gap. This CDR3 contains 15 residues. Germline CDR1 MDHEN, CDR2 SYDVKM. Whole-study findings and limits: Just a handful of AZD1222 recipients tested seropositive at baseline. Repertoires in all cases were sampled only once the peak T cell response had passed. Females outnumbered males among donors, who were mostly white British; clonal diversity was possibly underestimated.

Sequenced by immunoSEQ multiplex PCR; TCRdb stores in-frame clones only, minus some. This table holds 95,000 to 100,000 clones, around nine tenths found once. The TCR sequence derives from an adult in good health. Specimen: peripheral blood, collected on day 0 of AZD1222 vaccination. The chain employs TRBV28 and TRBJ2-3, with D possibly matching TRBD2 (6 bases). The CDR3 sequence: CASSQRPGESDTQYF. DNA of the CDR3: TGTGCCAGCAGCCAACGCCCGGGGGAATCGGATACGCAGTATTTT.